The 8 T cell receptor beta chains below were found in one sample sequenced in a study of shared T cell receptors in the human thymus (dated by TCRdb to about 2021). The library was built by means of the immunoSEQ multiplex PCR assay. TCRdb mirrors the immuneACCESS table, restricted to in-frame sequences. Some clones are absent from its copies; in checked studies, under half trace to an unresolved V gene, and the reason for the others is unknown. In this sample the table shows 650,000 to 950,000 clones, 70% to 90% of which occur a single time. The ten largest clones capture under 0.012% of the sample. The same data also contributed to another study, on human thymus T cells.

Sequencing was done on a sample of thymocytes. The receptor set was obtained from a girl under three years old with a congenital heart defect. Donor details come from another sample of the same person, matched by shared clones.

The chain is built from TRBV6-1 and TRBJ1-1; no firm D call. This CDR3 contains 13 residues. With 3 bases removed from V and 3 bases from J, the gap between germline ends came to 8 bases. Germline values: CDR1 MNHNS, CDR2 SASEGT. The CDR3 DNA sequence: TGTGCCAGCAGTGAGCGGGTGGACACTGAAGCTTTCTTT. It codes for CASSERVDTEAFF.

V usage is TRBV19 and J usage is TRBJ2-3; 11 nucleotides align to TRBD2. Trimming removed 3 bases from V and 2 bases from J; junction bases left unmatched: 7. CDR1 is LNHDA, CDR2 SQIVND, per germline (reference sequence). The CDR3 consists of 17 residues. In DNA form, the CDR3 reads TGTGCCAGTAGTATTTGGGTAGCGGGGGGGTACACAGATACGCAGTATTTT. Residues: CASSIWVAGGYTDTQYF.

V and J are TRBV27 and TRBJ1-4; 8 bases map to TRBD1. Germline V gene lookup returns CDR1 MNHEY and CDR2 SMNVEV (reference sequence). The length of the CDR3 is 17 residues. Germline trimming cut 4 bases from V and 7 bases from J; bases unmatched to any gene: 14. The CDR3 DNA is TGTGCCAGCAGTTCCTGGACAGGGAAATTGGTGGGTGAAAAACTGTTTTTT. Translation gives CASSSWTGKLVGEKLFF.

The chain is built from TRBV27 and TRBJ2-5; TRBD2 agrees at 7 bases. Germline CDR1 reads MNHEY; CDR2 reads SMNVEV (reference sequence). Trimming cost V 3 bases and J 3 bases; bases outside gene matches: 1. This CDR3 region has 13 residues. CDR3 nucleotides: TGTGCCAGCAGTTTGGGACTAAAAGAGACCCAGTACTTC. This encodes CASSLGLKETQYF.

The J gene is TRBJ1-5, the V gene TRBV6-5; possibly TRBD1 for D (6 bases). This CDR3 is built from 14 residues. Per germline, CDR1 MNHEY and CDR2 SVGAGI. V lost 4 bases to trimming and J lost 4 bases, with 11 bases between them. The CDR3 nucleotides read TGTGCCAGCAGTTCCCACGACAGGAATCAGCCCCAGCATTTT. Encoded protein: CASSSHDRNQPQHF.

The V gene is TRBV11-2, the J gene TRBJ1-2; TRBD1 matches 11 bases. With 1 base clipped from V and 5 bases from J, the junction kept 12 bases outside the gene matches. Germline assignment: CDR1 SGHAT and CDR2 FQNNGV. CDR3 size: 18 residues. The CDR3 bases are TGTGCCAGCAGCTTAGCCCCCCCGGACAGGGGGCGTAGTTATGGCTACACCTTC. Amino acids: CASSLAPPDRGRSYGYTF.

This clone showed up just a few times. V usage is TRBV19 and J usage is TRBJ1-2, with TRBD1 matching 7 bases. Germline CDR1 is LNHDA and CDR2 is SQIVND (reference sequence). The V and J ends lost 4 bases and 1 base, in that order; junction bases with no gene match: 9. CDR3 size: 16 residues. CDR3: CASSTRDRVGNYGYTF. CDR3 DNA: TGTGCCAGTAGTACCCGAGACAGGGTGGGTAACTATGGCTACACCTTC.

The chain recombines TRBV27 with TRBJ1-1, with 7 bases that match TRBD1. The CDR3 loop spans 14 amino acids. Germline CDR1 MNHEY, CDR2 SMNVEV (reference sequence). The V gene end was trimmed by 5 bases and the J gene end by 2 bases; junction bases not matched to a gene: 5. CDR3 region: CASSTQGENTEAFF. CDR3 bases: TGTGCCAGCAGTACCCAGGGGGAAAACACTGAAGCTTTCTTT.